This is a list of T cell receptor beta chains from one sample in a study of shared clonotypes between healthy human individuals. Sequenced by immunoSEQ multiplex PCR; TCRdb stores in-frame clones only, minus some. The sample consists of roughly 570,000 clones, about 98% of them appearing once. The sample consisted of naive CD8+ T cells sorted from blood. These receptor sequences come from a man aged 25 to 40 in good health. Each CDR3 is given with its conserved first and last residue. Each record gives: clone size, D gene, V gene, J gene, CDR3 DNA, CDR3 protein. The D gene is left open where the match is weak. Expanded clones get a size class; other rows say once, few or many, or leave the size out.

.	TRBD2	TRBV11-3	TRBJ2-1	TGTGCCAGCAGCGCCCGCTCCTCTGGGGCTAGCGGACCCACTTACAATGAGCAGTTCTTC	CASSARSSGASGPTYNEQFF
.	TRBD1	TRBV4-3	TRBJ2-3	TGCGCCAGCAGCCCCCGACAGGGTAGCACAGATACGCAGTATTTT	CASSPRQGSTDTQYF
once	TRBD2	TRBV27	TRBJ2-1	TGTGCCGCAGGGAGGGCCGAGGGTGAGCAGTTCTTC	CAAGRAEGEQFF
.	.	TRBV7-7	TRBJ2-2	TGTGCCAGCAGCCCCTTACCGGGAGTCCTGAACACCGGGGAGCTGTTTTTT	CASSPLPGVLNTGELFF
.	.	TRBV15	TRBJ2-7	TGTGCCACCAGCAGAAACCGGGACGGCTCCTACGAGCAGTACTTC	CATSRNRDGSYEQYF
.	.	TRBV28	TRBJ2-7	TGTGCCAGCAGTTTATTTTCCAGACCAATACCCTCCTACGAGCAGTACTTC	CASSLFSRPIPSYEQYF
.	TRBD1	TRBV7-9	TRBJ2-1	TGTGCCAGCACCCAGCGAAAGTCGGGACAGGGTTTCGAGGAGCAGTTCTTC	CASTQRKSGQGFEEQFF
.	TRBD1	TRBV29-1	TRBJ2-1	TGCAGCGTTGGACGACAGGGATGGAGGAGTGAGCAGTTCTTC	CSVGRQGWRSEQFF
.	.	TRBV19	TRBJ2-7	TGTGCCAGTAGTCCCGGGGCAGGACCTTACGAGCAGTACTTC	CASSPGAGPYEQYF
.	.	TRBV25-1	TRBJ1-2	TGTGCCAGCAGTGAATATGGGGGGAGGAAGGACTATGGCTACACCTTC	CASSEYGGRKDYGYTF
.	.	TRBV28	TRBJ1-2	TGTGCCAGCAGTTTTGGGATTAGAGGCTACACCTTC	CASSFGIRGYTF
.	.	TRBV10-2	TRBJ2-7	TGCGCCAGCAGTGACATCCACTACGAGCAGTACTTC	CASSDIHYEQYF
.	TRBD1	TRBV18	TRBJ2-7	TGTGCCAGCTCGGGGGACAGGGGGGAATCCTACGAGCAGTACTTC	CASSGDRGESYEQYF
.	TRBD2	TRBV9	TRBJ2-1	TGTGCCAGCAGCGAAATTCCGGGACTAGCGGACAATGAGCAGTTCTTC	CASSEIPGLADNEQFF
.	TRBD2	TRBV27	TRBJ2-7	TGTGCCAGCAGTTTTGGACTAGCGGGAGGGCCTGGTTACGAGCAGTACTTC	CASSFGLAGGPGYEQYF
.	TRBD2	TRBV5-6	TRBJ2-2	TGTGCCAGCAGCCTTAGCGGGACGAACACCGGGGAGCTGTTTTTT	CASSLSGTNTGELFF
.	.	TRBV7-2	TRBJ2-5	TGTGCCAGCAGCTTACACACAGGCGGGCAAGAGACCCAGTACTTC	CASSLHTGGQETQYF
.	.	TRBV27	TRBJ2-7	TGTGCCAGCAGTTTGAAAGGGCTCGACTACGAGCAGTACTTC	CASSLKGLDYEQYF
.	.	TRBV6-1	TRBJ2-7	TGTGCCAGCAGGAGTTCCTACGAGCAGTACTTC	CASRSSYEQYF
.	TRBD2	TRBV5-6	TRBJ2-3	TGTGCCAGCAGCTCCCTAGCGGGAGGGCCCGAAGGCACAGATACGCAGTATTTT	CASSSLAGGPEGTDTQYF
.	.	TRBV29-1	TRBJ1-4	TGCAGCGTCGGGAGGGTAGGACCTAATGAAAAACTGTTTTTT	CSVGRVGPNEKLFF
.	.	TRBV5-5	TRBJ2-5	TGTGCCAGCAGCTTCTCCGCTAGCCAGGAGACCCAGTACTTC	CASSFSASQETQYF
.	.	TRBV28	TRBJ2-4	TGTGCCAGCAGTTCTACAGGGATTCAGTACTTC	CASSSTGIQYF
.	TRBD2	TRBV2	TRBJ2-1	TGTGCCAGGAGCGGGAGTTCCTACAATGAGCAGTTCTTC	CARSGSSYNEQFF
once	.	TRBV5-1	TRBJ1-4	TGCGCCAGCAGCTTGGACGCGACGAATGAAAAACTGTTTTTT	CASSLDATNEKLFF
.	TRBD1	TRBV5-6	TRBJ2-2	TGTGCCAGCAGGGATTACCGGGACAGGGGGAACACCGGGGAGCTGTTTTTT	CASRDYRDRGNTGELFF
.	TRBD1	TRBV2	TRBJ1-2	TGTGCCAGCGGGTGGGACAGGGAGAACTATGGCTACACCTTC	CASGWDRENYGYTF
.	.	TRBV7-9	TRBJ2-1	TGTGCCAGCAGCCCTACCAGGGTCTCCTACAATGAGCAGTTCTTC	CASSPTRVSYNEQFF
.	.	TRBV6-5	TRBJ2-5	TGTGCCAGCACCCCCTTACAGCACCAAGAGACCCAGTACTTC	CASTPLQHQETQYF
.	TRBD2	TRBV14	TRBJ2-3	TGTGCCAGCAGCCACCGACTAGCGGGAGGGTACGGTACGCAGTATTTT	CASSHRLAGGYGTQYF
.	.	TRBV5-1	TRBJ2-7	TGCGCCAGCAGCTTCGGGGAAGGGGCCTACGAGCAGTACTTC	CASSFGEGAYEQYF
.	.	TRBV2	TRBJ2-7	TGTGCCAGCAAAACAGGCGTAACCTACGAGCAGTACTTC	CASKTGVTYEQYF
.	.	TRBV15	TRBJ2-2	TGTGCCACCAGCAGAGATGGGGCCACCGGGGAGCTGTTTTTT	CATSRDGATGELFF
.	.	TRBV28	TRBJ2-5	TGTGCCAGCAGTTCTTGGGGTCCTACATACCAAGAGACCCAGTACTTC	CASSSWGPTYQETQYF
.	.	TRBV2	TRBJ2-7	TGTGCCAGCAGTGAAGACAGTGCCTACGAGCAGTACTTC	CASSEDSAYEQYF
.	.	TRBV10-3	TRBJ1-2	TGTGCCATCAGTGAGTCGATGGGATCGAACTATGGCTACACCTTC	CAISESMGSNYGYTF
few	.	TRBV2	TRBJ2-2	TGTGCCAGCAGTGAATCGTGGACTCCGGCCGGGGAGCTGTTTTTT	CASSESWTPAGELFF
.	TRBD1	TRBV6-5	TRBJ2-7	TGTGCCAGCAGTTGGACCGGGACAGGGGCCGAGCAGTACTTC	CASSWTGTGAEQYF
.	.	TRBV15	TRBJ1-5	TGTGCCACCAGCAGATCTCAAGGGGGGGCTAATCAGCCCCAGCATTTT	CATSRSQGGANQPQHF
.	.	TRBV7-9	TRBJ2-7	TGTGCCAGCAGTCTCACAGGGACCCACGAGCAGTACTTC	CASSLTGTHEQYF
.	.	TRBV7-9	TRBJ2-7	TGTGCCAGCAGCTTAGAATTATACGAGCAGTACTTC	CASSLELYEQYF
.	TRBD2	TRBV11-2	TRBJ2-1	TGTGCCAGCAGCTTAGGGACTAGCGGGATCTTCTACAATGAGCAGTTCTTC	CASSLGTSGIFYNEQFF
.	TRBD2	TRBV11-1	TRBJ2-1	TGTGCCAGCAGCCGAAGTCCTCGGGAGGCCTACAATGAGCAGTTCTTC	CASSRSPREAYNEQFF
.	.	TRBV30	TRBJ2-5	TGTGCCTGGAGTGCCCAAGAGACCCAGTACTTC	CAWSAQETQYF
.	.	TRBV27	TRBJ2-7	TGTGCCAGCAGTTTCGGGGACCCGAGCCACTACGAGCAGTACTTC	CASSFGDPSHYEQYF
.	TRBD1	TRBV25-1	TRBJ1-2	TGTGCCAGCAGTGAATATGACATGAGCGGACGGGACAGGGGGAGAATAACCTTC	CASSEYDMSGRDRGRITF
.	TRBD2	TRBV7-6	TRBJ2-1	TGTGCCAGCAGCCCGACGACTGGCGGGAGAGGTAATGAGCAGTTCTTC	CASSPTTGGRGNEQFF
once	.	TRBV13	TRBJ1-2	TGTGCCAGCAGCTTAGGAAATGAACAGGGTTACTGGGCTAACCTCGAGAAGTTAAACTATGGCTACACCTTC	CASSLGNEQGYWANLEKLNYGYTF
.	.	TRBV27	TRBJ2-7	TGTGCCAGCAGTCCCTACAGGAGGTCGGCCTACGAGCAGTACTTC	CASSPYRRSAYEQYF
.	.	TRBV6-1	TRBJ1-4	TGTGCCAGCAGTGAAGGGAGAGTTATTGAAAAACTGTTTTTT	CASSEGRVIEKLFF